The 8 T cell receptor beta chains given below trace back to one sample, sequenced in a study of cytomegalovirus exposure and HLA in healthy donors. The PCR employed 60 Vbeta primers together with 13 Jbeta primers. The assay was immunoSEQ multiplex PCR, and TCRdb's table has in-frame clones only and misses some. The data contain about 90,000 clones, under 80% of them seen just once; the ten biggest clones take up around 2%. Material: PBMCs. These TCRs come from a boy between 5 and 17 years old in good health and CMV-seronegative.

The V call is TRBV25-1, the J call TRBJ1-6; TRBD1 might be the D (6 bases). CDR1 is MGHDK, CDR2 SYGVNS, per germline. This CDR3 spans 17 amino acids. The V end was cut by 2 bases, the J end by 9 bases, with 20 bases between. The CDR3 coding sequence is TGTGCCAGCAGTGAAGAGGCGGTAGGCCAGGGGATTTCACCCCTCCACTTT. It encodes CASSEEAVGQGISPLHF.

V usage is TRBV6-6 and J usage is TRBJ2-3, with 9 bases lining up with TRBD1. The V gene end was trimmed by 0 bases and the J gene end by 1 base; junction bases not matched to a gene: 2. CDR3 length: 16 residues. CDR1 and CDR2 (germline): MNHNY, SVGAGI (reference sequence). The CDR3 nucleotides are TGTGCCAGCAGTTACTCGGGGACAGGGCGCACAGATACGCAGTATTTT. Its protein product is CASSYSGTGRTDTQYF.

The chain combines TRBV6-1 with TRBJ1-2, with 8 bases matching TRBD1. From germline, CDR1 is MNHNS and CDR2 SASEGT. The CDR3 covers 13 residues. The junction had 8 bases not matched to a gene; V was cut back by 6 bases and J by 8 bases. In DNA, the CDR3 is TGTGCCAGCAGGCCCGGACAGGGTGGGGGCTACACCTTC. Translating it yields CASRPGQGGGYTF.

This clone was observed a handful of times. V is TRBV4-3 and J is TRBJ2-1; D may be TRBD1 (6 bases). Per the germline V gene, CDR1 is LGHNA and CDR2 is YSLEER. Trimming took off 2 bases at V and 4 bases at J, with 12 bases between the two ends. CDR3 size: 15 residues. This CDR3 is CASSQRRGGYNEQFF. CDR3 nucleotide sequence: TGCGCCAGCAGCCAACGCAGGGGCGGTTACAATGAGCAGTTCTTC.

The rearrangement uses TRBV9 and TRBJ2-5; no firm D call. Germline CDR1 is SGDLS and CDR2 is YYNGEE. This CDR3 contains 11 residues. V lost 3 bases and J lost 8, with 8 bases in between. Here the CDR3 reads CASSAGRTQYF. CDR3 coding DNA: TGTGCCAGCAGCGCCGGTCGAACCCAGTACTTC.

The chain uses TRBV6-5 and TRBJ2-7, with TRBD1 as a possible D gene (6 bases). V was cut by 0 bases and J by 3 bases, with 12 bases left in between. Germline V CDR1 and CDR2: MNHEY, SVGAGI. This CDR3 comprises 15 residues. The CDR3 region is CASSYSGAEVYEQYF. CDR3 nucleotides: TGTGCCAGCAGTTACTCGGGGGCCGAGGTCTACGAGCAGTACTTC.

CDR3 nucleotides: TGTGCCTTCGCATGGACTAGCGGGAGGCTAGGGGAGCAGTTCTTC. It yields the protein CAFAWTSGRLGEQFF. The rearrangement links TRBV30 to TRBJ2-1, with TRBD2 identical over 14 bases. CDR3 length equals 15 residues. The J segment lost 10 bases and the V segment lost 7 bases, leaving 12 bases of the junction unmatched. Germline-derived CDR1 and CDR2 are GTSNPN and SVGIG (reference sequence).

The chain combines TRBV7-6 with TRBJ2-7; possible D gene TRBD2, 5 bases. Germline CDR1 is SGHVS and CDR2 is FNYEAQ. The CDR3 has 15 residues. Trimming pared 3 bases from V and 0 bases from J, leaving 12 bases between. CDR3 amino acids: CASSLEQRASYEQYF. The CDR3, as DNA: TGTGCCAGCAGCTTGGAACAGAGGGCCTCCTACGAGCAGTACTTC.